This TCR beta chain originates from a study of blood T cell repertoires in COVID-19. Across the whole study: T cells, B-cell-depleted T cells, or PBMCs provided the cDNA or gDNA that served as material.

Profiling relied on immunoSEQ multiplex PCR, and the TCRdb table lists in-frame clones only, not all of them. The table shows about 300,000 clones, with about four fifths occurring only once. V trimming: 6 bases; J trimming: 3 bases; junction bases outside the gene matches: 2. The CDR3 runs 13 residues. The source material was peripheral blood. This clonotype was sampled from a woman between 50 and 59 years old who had recovered from COVID-19. The chain uses TRBV12-3 or TRBV12-4 and TRBJ2-7; 10 nucleotides line up with TRBD1. CDR3 DNA sequence: TGTGCCAGCAGACGGACAGGGGGCTACGAGCAGTACTTC. Amino acid sequence: CASRRTGGYEQYF.